This T cell receptor beta chain derives from a study of T-cell memory formation after mild COVID-19. Study-wide findings and caveats: Among CD4+ contracting clones, most were CM and EM, and CD8+ ones EMRA. A balance of CD4 and CD8 characterized clones contracting day 15 to 85, whereas later expanders leaned CD4+.

With respect to this clonotype: What it binds is unknown.

Germline-derived CDR1 and CDR2 are SEHNR and FQNEAQ (reference sequence). J gave up 7 bases and V 3 bases, and 7 bases lay outside the gene matches. This CDR3 is built from 15 residues. TCRdb re-analysed the 5' RACE reads in MiXCR, keeping a single row per CDR3 protein. The sample records 470,000 or so distinct CDR3 sequences, roughly 18% being singletons. The clonotype was recovered from an adult woman who had mild COVID-19 (a few samples of this study predate the infection). Cell type and time point are not known. Source material: PBMCs or a T cell subset sorted from them (not recorded which). The gene calls are TRBV7-9 and TRBJ2-1; 9 bases match TRBD2. The CDR3 is CASSFSGSGKNEQFF. The CDR3 region has the DNA TGTGCCAGCAGCTTTAGCGGGAGCGGGAAAAATGAGCAGTTCTTC.